A selection of T cell receptor beta chains follows, all from one sample in a study of shared clonotypes between healthy human individuals. Using immunoSEQ multiplex PCR, the repertoire was profiled, and TCRdb retains in-frame clones only, with some absent. The profile shows 2 million to 2.5 million clones, 85% to 95% of them singletons. Sequenced: naive CD4+ T cells from PBMCs. The receptors derive from a man aged 18 to 30 in good health. Some clones in this sample may be carry-over from other donors' samples. The CDR3 runs from the conserved cysteine through the conserved F or W. Each record gives: CDR3 DNA, CDR3 protein, D gene, clone size, V gene, J gene. The D gene is left open where the match is weak. Clone size, where shown, is once, few, many, or a class for clones that have expanded.

DNA: TGTGCCAGCAGTCTGGCTGGGGCCAACGTCCTGACTTTC
CDR3: CASSLAGANVLTF
D: -
size: -
V: TRBV2
J: TRBJ2-6

DNA: TGTGCCAGCAGCATTAGCGGGGAGCCGTACAATGAGCAGTTCTTC
CDR3: CASSISGEPYNEQFF
D: TRBD2
size: -
V: TRBV11-3
J: TRBJ2-1

DNA: TGTGCCAGCAGAATGATAGCGGGAGGGGTAGGGGAGCAGTTCTTC
CDR3: CASRMIAGGVGEQFF
D: TRBD2
size: -
V: TRBV6-1
J: TRBJ2-1

DNA: TGCGCCAGCAGCTTGCAGGAGTACAATGAGCAGTTCTTC
CDR3: CASSLQEYNEQFF
D: -
size: -
V: TRBV5-1
J: TRBJ2-1

DNA: TGTGCCAGCAGCTTAGTAGCGGGAGAGGGGGCCGAGCAGTACTTC
CDR3: CASSLVAGEGAEQYF
D: TRBD2
size: -
V: TRBV7-2
J: TRBJ2-7

DNA: TGTGCCAGCGGATACCTTACAGGGCCAGGGGCCAACGTCCTGACTTTC
CDR3: CASGYLTGPGANVLTF
D: -
size: -
V: TRBV28
J: TRBJ2-6

DNA: TGTGCCAGTAGTATAAACAGGGGTCTGAACACCGGGGAGCTGTTTTTT
CDR3: CASSINRGLNTGELFF
D: TRBD1
size: -
V: TRBV19
J: TRBJ2-2

DNA: TGTGCCAGCAGGACTACAGGGGCTGGGGCCAACGTCCTGACTTTC
CDR3: CASRTTGAGANVLTF
D: TRBD1
size: once
V: TRBV7-9
J: TRBJ2-6

DNA: TGTGCCAGCAGCCCTCGTGGACAGGGGGCGTCGGGCACTGAAGCTTTCTTT
CDR3: CASSPRGQGASGTEAFF
D: TRBD1
size: -
V: TRBV5-6
J: TRBJ1-1

DNA: TGTGCCAGCAGCTCGGACAGGCAGTCCTACAATGAGCAGTTCTTC
CDR3: CASSSDRQSYNEQFF
D: TRBD1
size: once
V: TRBV11-2
J: TRBJ2-1

DNA: TGTGCCATCAGTGAGTCGGTTTTCGCAGGGAACAATGAGCAGTTCTTC
CDR3: CAISESVFAGNNEQFF
D: -
size: -
V: TRBV10-3
J: TRBJ2-1

DNA: TGTGCCAGCAGTTACTCGAAATTAGCGGGGGGCTATGGCTACACCTTC
CDR3: CASSYSKLAGGYGYTF
D: -
size: -
V: TRBV6-5
J: TRBJ1-2

DNA: TGTGCCAGCAGCTTACGCGGACAGTCTTATAGCAATCAGCCCCAGCATTTT
CDR3: CASSLRGQSYSNQPQHF
D: -
size: -
V: TRBV7-3
J: TRBJ1-5

DNA: TGTGCCAGCAGCTTGTTGGGAGGAGGTAATTCACCCCTCCACTTT
CDR3: CASSLLGGGNSPLHF
D: -
size: -
V: TRBV7-3
J: TRBJ1-6

DNA: TGTGCCAGCAGTCCCGGGGGTAGCGGCGCTGAGTCGCAGTACTTC
CDR3: CASSPGGSGAESQYF
D: -
size: -
V: TRBV28
J: TRBJ2-5

DNA: TGCGCCAGCAGCTTGGATTCTTGGGGCGACGGGGAGACCCAGTACTTC
CDR3: CASSLDSWGDGETQYF
D: -
size: -
V: TRBV5-1
J: TRBJ2-5

DNA: TGTGCCAGCCGACATTTCGCTGGAAACACCATATATTTT
CDR3: CASRHFAGNTIYF
D: -
size: -
V: TRBV28
J: TRBJ1-3

DNA: TGTGCCAGCAGCGCCCCCGATGGACTAGCGGGAGGCAATGAGCAGTTCTTC
CDR3: CASSAPDGLAGGNEQFF
D: TRBD2
size: -
V: TRBV9
J: TRBJ2-1

DNA: TGTGCCAGCAGCTTACGGACAGACACTGAAGCTTTCTTT
CDR3: CASSLRTDTEAFF
D: -
size: -
V: TRBV7-2
J: TRBJ1-1

DNA: TGTGCCAGCAGCTTGGGAGGGGGCAACTCTGGAAACACCATATATTTT
CDR3: CASSLGGGNSGNTIYF
D: TRBD1
size: many
V: TRBV5-4
J: TRBJ1-3

DNA: TGTGCCAGCAGTTTATGGGGGACGGCGAACACTGAAGCTTTCTTT
CDR3: CASSLWGTANTEAFF
D: -
size: -
V: TRBV28
J: TRBJ1-1

DNA: TGTGCCAGCAGCTTACAAGGCTCCGGGCCCGGGGAGCTGTTTTTT
CDR3: CASSLQGSGPGELFF
D: -
size: -
V: TRBV7-3
J: TRBJ2-2

DNA: TGTGCCAGCAGTGCCACTCAGGGGGGCCAAGAGACCCAGTACTTC
CDR3: CASSATQGGQETQYF
D: -
size: -
V: TRBV5-4
J: TRBJ2-5

DNA: TGTGCCAGTAGTATCGGTAGCGGGAGCCGCTACAATGAGCAGTTCTTC
CDR3: CASSIGSGSRYNEQFF
D: TRBD2
size: -
V: TRBV19
J: TRBJ2-1

DNA: TGCGCCAGCACCCATTCTAGCGGGAGGGGGCAAGAGACCCAGTACTTC
CDR3: CASTHSSGRGQETQYF
D: TRBD2
size: -
V: TRBV5-1
J: TRBJ2-5

DNA: TGTGCCAGCAGTCCCCCGGGACAGGGGGCCACCGGGGAGCTGTTTTTT
CDR3: CASSPPGQGATGELFF
D: TRBD1
size: -
V: TRBV28
J: TRBJ2-2

DNA: TGTGCCAGCAGTTCCCACCCGGGATCCTATGGCTACACCTTC
CDR3: CASSSHPGSYGYTF
D: -
size: -
V: TRBV28
J: TRBJ1-2

DNA: TGTGCCAGCAGCTCAGTGGATACGCAGTATTTT
CDR3: CASSSVDTQYF
D: -
size: -
V: TRBV5-6
J: TRBJ2-3

DNA: TGTGCCAGCAGTTTTGGCAGGGCCGGGACCGGGGAGCTGTTTTTT
CDR3: CASSFGRAGTGELFF
D: -
size: -
V: TRBV28
J: TRBJ2-2

DNA: TGTGCCAGCAGCTCCCTGGCCTATGGCTACACCTTC
CDR3: CASSSLAYGYTF
D: -
size: -
V: TRBV28
J: TRBJ1-2

DNA: TGCGCCAGCAGCTTTTTAGCGGGAGCTCCTAGCACAGATACGCAGTATTTT
CDR3: CASSFLAGAPSTDTQYF
D: TRBD2
size: -
V: TRBV5-1
J: TRBJ2-3

DNA: TGTGCCAGCAGCCGGCAACCTCAGAGCAATCAGCCCCAGCATTTT
CDR3: CASSRQPQSNQPQHF
D: -
size: -
V: TRBV28
J: TRBJ1-5

DNA: TGTGCCACTTCACCGGGAATCAACGGACTAGCGGGAGGTGATGAGCAGTTCTTC
CDR3: CATSPGINGLAGGDEQFF
D: TRBD2
size: -
V: TRBV2
J: TRBJ2-1

DNA: TGTGCCAGCCGCCCGGCCGGGCAGGGGTCTTTAAAACTGTTTTTT
CDR3: CASRPAGQGSLKLFF
D: -
size: -
V: TRBV27
J: TRBJ1-4

DNA: TGTGCCAGCAGCAAAGCTGAGACAGGGAATATGAACACTGAAGCTTTCTTT
CDR3: CASSKAETGNMNTEAFF
D: -
size: few
V: TRBV21-1
J: TRBJ1-1

DNA: TGTGCCAGCAGCTTTGCTAGCGGGGGCGAGCAGTACTTC
CDR3: CASSFASGGEQYF
D: TRBD2
size: -
V: TRBV7-3
J: TRBJ2-7

DNA: TGTGCCAGCAGCGAGGACAGGGAGGGAGACACCATATATTTT
CDR3: CASSEDREGDTIYF
D: TRBD1
size: -
V: TRBV9
J: TRBJ1-3

DNA: TGTGCCAGCAGCTACCAGCGAATCGGTAGGGTGGCTTTCTTT
CDR3: CASSYQRIGRVAFF
D: -
size: -
V: TRBV11-2
J: TRBJ1-1

DNA: TGTGCCAGCAGCCTAGGAGGTCTAGGAACTGAAGCTTTCTTT
CDR3: CASSLGGLGTEAFF
D: -
size: -
V: TRBV7-3
J: TRBJ1-1

DNA: TGTGCCAGCAGTCCCGGACAGGCGACCGGGGAGCTGTTTTTT
CDR3: CASSPGQATGELFF
D: TRBD1
size: -
V: TRBV28
J: TRBJ2-2

DNA: TGTGCCAGCCGGACTAGCGGGAGATGGGAGCAGTACTTC
CDR3: CASRTSGRWEQYF
D: TRBD2
size: -
V: TRBV27
J: TRBJ2-7

DNA: TGTGCCAGCAGCGCTGGGACAGCTAACTATGGCTACACCTTC
CDR3: CASSAGTANYGYTF
D: TRBD1
size: -
V: TRBV9
J: TRBJ1-2

DNA: TGTGCCAGCTCACTTAGTTCGGACGGGGACATTCAGTACTTC
CDR3: CASSLSSDGDIQYF
D: -
size: -
V: TRBV18
J: TRBJ2-4

DNA: TGTGCCAGCAGACCCGGAGCCACTTACGAGCAGTACTTC
CDR3: CASRPGATYEQYF
D: -
size: -
V: TRBV6-6
J: TRBJ2-7

DNA: TGTGCCAGCAGCTTAGAAGGCACGGGTTCCTACGAGCAGTACTTC
CDR3: CASSLEGTGSYEQYF
D: -
size: -
V: TRBV7-2
J: TRBJ2-7

DNA: TGCGCCAGCAGCCAAGGGGGGACAGGGACCGGGGGTTATGGCTACACCTTC
CDR3: CASSQGGTGTGGYGYTF
D: TRBD1
size: -
V: TRBV4-3
J: TRBJ1-2

DNA: TGCGCCAGCAGCTTGGTGGGAGCGGGAGGTGGCGAGACCCAGTACTTC
CDR3: CASSLVGAGGGETQYF
D: TRBD2
size: -
V: TRBV5-1
J: TRBJ2-5

DNA: TGTGCCAGCAGCAACCAGGGGGCTGGGGCCAACGTCCTGACTTTC
CDR3: CASSNQGAGANVLTF
D: TRBD1
size: -
V: TRBV5-4
J: TRBJ2-6

DNA: TGTGCCAGCACAGAGGACAGGGGTGGATCCTACGAGCAGTACTTC
CDR3: CASTEDRGGSYEQYF
D: TRBD1
size: -
V: TRBV25-1
J: TRBJ2-7

DNA: TGTGCCTGGGACAGGGGTTACGAGCAGTACTTC
CDR3: CAWDRGYEQYF
D: TRBD1
size: -
V: TRBV30
J: TRBJ2-7

DNA: TGTGCCTGGAGCTTCGGGCAGGGGAACACTGAAGCTTTCTTT
CDR3: CAWSFGQGNTEAFF
D: -
size: -
V: TRBV30
J: TRBJ1-1

DNA: TGTGCCATCCGGGGGGCCAACGTCCTGACTTTC
CDR3: CAIRGANVLTF
D: -
size: -
V: TRBV28
J: TRBJ2-6

DNA: TGTGCCAGCAGCTTAGGGACAGGGGGCAGGTATGAGCAGTTCTTC
CDR3: CASSLGTGGRYEQFF
D: TRBD1
size: -
V: TRBV7-2
J: TRBJ2-1

DNA: TGTGCCAGCAGATCGGACAGGGCCCCAGCTTTCTTT
CDR3: CASRSDRAPAFF
D: TRBD1
size: -
V: TRBV27
J: TRBJ1-1

DNA: TGCAGCGTTGAAGTGGGAAGGATAGAGACCCAGTACTTC
CDR3: CSVEVGRIETQYF
D: -
size: -
V: TRBV29-1
J: TRBJ2-5

DNA: TGTGCCAGCAGCCCGGGACGATACGAGCAGTACTTC
CDR3: CASSPGRYEQYF
D: -
size: -
V: TRBV6-6
J: TRBJ2-7